The rows below give T cell receptor beta chains drawn from one sample of a study of T cells after yellow fever vaccination. TCRdb ran MiXCR on the 5' RACE reads and lists one entry per CDR3 protein. The sample lists 50,000 or so distinct CDR3 sequences; about 7.9% were seen once. The specimen comprised CD8+ T cells sorted from PBMCs, sampled about 2 weeks after the first yellow fever vaccination. These receptors all stem from a man between 18 and 29 years old who received the YFV17D yellow fever vaccine. Both conserved end residues are part of each CDR3. Fields, in order: V gene, clone size, J gene, D gene, CDR3 DNA, CDR3 protein. D genes are given only for firm matches. For some rows the clone size is stated as once, few or many, or as a class when expanded; others skip it.

TRBV5-1	many	TRBJ2-2	TRBD2	TGCGCCAGCGCCCAGGGACTAGCCATTCTAAACACCGGGGAGCTGTTTTTT	CASAQGLAILNTGELFF
TRBV6-2/TRBV6-3	many	TRBJ1-5	NA	TGTGCCAGCAGTTACTTGGGGACGAGCAATCAGCCCCAGCATTTT	CASSYLGTSNQPQHF
TRBV7-9	many	TRBJ2-2	NA	TGTGCCAGCAGCTTATATGTGGGAGACACCGGGGAGCTGTTTTTT	CASSLYVGDTGELFF
TRBV7-2	many	TRBJ2-3	TRBD1	TGTGCCAGCAGCTCCTGGACAGGGGGAGATACGCAGTATTTT	CASSSWTGGDTQYF
TRBV29-1	many	TRBJ1-2	NA	TGCAGCGTTATCGCCCCGACGGGGTATGGCTACACCTTC	CSVIAPTGYGYTF
TRBV5-6	many	TRBJ1-2	NA	TGTGCCAGCAGCTTGAGCGGAGGCGGCTCCGAAGGCTACACCTTC	CASSLSGGGSEGYTF
TRBV5-6	many	TRBJ2-4	TRBD2	TGTGCCAGCAGCGATACTAGCGGGGGGGCGGTAAACATTCAGTACTTC	CASSDTSGGAVNIQYF
TRBV7-9	many	TRBJ2-1	NA	TGTGCCAGCAGCTTTACAGGGAACAATGAGCAGTTCTTC	CASSFTGNNEQFF
TRBV7-8	many	TRBJ1-3	NA	TGTGCCAGCAGCTCCCTAAGCTCTGGAAACACCATATATTTT	CASSSLSSGNTIYF
TRBV11-2	many	TRBJ2-2	NA	TGTGCCAGCAGCCGCCCTGGACAAACGAACACCGGGGAGCTGTTTTTT	CASSRPGQTNTGELFF
TRBV5-6	many	TRBJ1-5	TRBD1	TGTGCCAGCAGCTTGGGTGGGACAGGGCGTCAGCCCCAGCATTTT	CASSLGGTGRQPQHF
TRBV11-2	NA	TRBJ2-7	NA	TGTGCCAGCAGCTTCCGACAGGGAGCGGGCTACGAGCAGTACTTC	CASSFRQGAGYEQYF
TRBV2	many	TRBJ2-3	NA	TGTGCCAGCAGTGAAAAGTCATACACAGATACGCAGTATTTT	CASSEKSYTDTQYF
TRBV7-9	many	TRBJ2-7	NA	TGTGCCAGCAGCTTAGGAACGACCGGGGCGGGCGACGAGCAGTACTTC	CASSLGTTGAGDEQYF
TRBV20-1	many	TRBJ1-1	TRBD1	TGCAGTGCTACGACAGGGTCGACGTGGGCTGAAGCTTTCTTT	CSATTGSTWAEAFF
TRBV28	many	TRBJ2-2	TRBD1	TGTGCCAGCAGCCCGCCGGGACAGGGAAACACCGGGGAGCTGTTTTTT	CASSPPGQGNTGELFF
TRBV7-6	many	TRBJ2-3	NA	TGTGCCAGCAGCTTTTTCGGAGGTCTGGATACGCAGTATTTT	CASSFFGGLDTQYF
TRBV9	few	TRBJ2-5	NA	TGTGCCAGCAGCCCAGGGGCTCAAGAGACCCAGTACTTC	CASSPGAQETQYF
TRBV7-8	few	TRBJ2-3	NA	TGTGCCAGCAGCTTATTGGGCGCGGCCCATTCGGATACGCAGTATTTT	CASSLLGAAHSDTQYF
TRBV6-5	many	TRBJ2-3	TRBD1	TGTGCCAGCAGTTACACCGGGACAGGGGCAGATACGCAGTATTTT	CASSYTGTGADTQYF
TRBV6-2/TRBV6-3	many	TRBJ1-1	NA	TGTGCCAGCAGTTACCTGCTGAACACTGAAGCTTTCTTT	CASSYLLNTEAFF
TRBV13	many	TRBJ2-1	TRBD2	TGTGCCAGCAGCTTAGAGGGAGCTTACGCGGGGGGGCCGCGTGAGCAGTTCTTC	CASSLEGAYAGGPREQFF
TRBV25-1	many	TRBJ1-1	NA	TGTGCCAGCAGTGAATATGTGAACACTGAAGCTTTCTTT	CASSEYVNTEAFF
TRBV5-8	few	TRBJ1-1	NA	TGTGCCAGCAGCTTGGTGACAGGAGCCGGAGCTTTCTTT	CASSLVTGAGAFF
TRBV6-5	few	TRBJ2-1	NA	TGTGCCAGCAGTTACTCGATGGGGGATGAGCAGTTCTTC	CASSYSMGDEQFF
TRBV7-6	many	TRBJ2-2	NA	TGTGCCAGCAGCACGCTCCAGGGAAAAACCGGGGAGCTGTTTTTT	CASSTLQGKTGELFF
TRBV12-3/TRBV12-4	many	TRBJ1-5	NA	TGTGCCAGCAAGGGGGGTGGCAATCAGCCCCAGCATTTT	CASKGGGNQPQHF
TRBV5-6	many	TRBJ2-1	NA	TGTGCCAGCAGCTGGCTTAAGGGCGGCAGCTCCTACAATGAGCAGTTCTTC	CASSWLKGGSSYNEQFF
TRBV5-1	many	TRBJ2-1	NA	TGCGCCAGCAGCAACGGGCCCGGCGATGAGCAGTTCTTC	CASSNGPGDEQFF
TRBV9	NA	TRBJ1-2	NA	TGTGCCAGCAGCCGGGGGGGCAGGGCGTTTGCCTATGGCTACACCTTC	CASSRGGRAFAYGYTF
TRBV5-5	many	TRBJ2-6	NA	TGTGCCAGCAGCTTGTTGCCGGACTCTGGGGCCAACGTCCTGACTTTC	CASSLLPDSGANVLTF